The sample holds many counts of the clone carrying this T cell receptor (beta chain). The antigen is undetermined. TCRdb ran MiXCR on the 5' RACE reads and lists one entry per CDR3 protein. The table has 55,000 to 75,000 distinct CDR3 sequences, under 35% seen once. The V gene lost 5 bases and the J gene lost 3 bases, with 16 bases spanning the gap. The CDR3 runs to 16 residues. Findings of the study overall: Whole repertoires were not studied in the larger cohort, only one V-J beta rearrangement.

This chain links TRBV12-3 or TRBV12-4 with TRBJ2-2; tentative D call: TRBD1 (6 bases). The specimen was tumor-infiltrating naive CD4+ T cells sorted from the breast tumor. Subset reported: naive CD4+ T cells, CD4+CD45RA+CD25-. This TCR came from a female donor with breast cancer. CDR3 nucleotides: TGTGCCAGCAGTCACCATCCGGGACAACACACCGGGGAGCTGTTTTTT. Protein: CASSHHPGQHTGELFF.